This is a list of T cell receptor beta chains from one sample in a study of cytomegalovirus exposure and HLA in healthy donors. Profiling relied on immunoSEQ multiplex PCR, and the TCRdb table lists in-frame clones only, not all of them. The sample has 200,000 to 250,000 clones; about 78% are singletons. Sequences were obtained from PBMCs. These TCRs come from a male donor in good health and CMV-seronegative. The CDR3 runs from the conserved cysteine through the conserved F or W. Part of the rows lack a size; the others show once, few, many or a class for expanded clones.

CDR3aa,abundance,v_gene,j_gene,len
CAWKGQAYEQYF,.,TRBV30,TRBJ2-7,12
CASSRQGLGEGTEAFF,once,TRBV7-9,TRBJ1-1,16
CASRGHLLGYTF,.,TRBV25-1,TRBJ1-2,12
CASSPRGDTEAFF,.,TRBV18,TRBJ1-1,13
CASSYLAGVRENEQFF,once,TRBV5-1,TRBJ2-1,16
CASSYSGPPEAQHF,.,TRBV6-5,TRBJ1-5,14
CAGAGTDHTDTQYF,.,TRBV6-5,TRBJ2-3,14
CASSFPGIGDQPQHF,few,TRBV6-1,TRBJ1-5,15
CASSSMGQLQETQYF,few,TRBV5-4,TRBJ2-5,15
CASSLDGTSNNEQFF,.,TRBV5-1,TRBJ2-1,15
CASSFAFKQGLGYEQFF,.,TRBV7-9,TRBJ2-1,17
CASSQDPAGSSYNEQFF,.,TRBV4-2,TRBJ2-1,17
CASSELGGGNQPQHF,.,TRBV6-1,TRBJ1-5,15
CASSRDYGGETQYF,.,TRBV7-8,TRBJ2-5,14
CAWRQAGGGAGAFF,.,TRBV30,TRBJ1-1,14
CASSYAKREIHEQYF,.,TRBV6-5,.,15
CSVSEGASHQETQYF,.,TRBV29-1,TRBJ2-5,15
CASSQEQLINEQFF,.,TRBV14,TRBJ2-1,14
CSGRLAGVNEQFF,few,TRBV29-1,TRBJ2-1,13
CASSLQGTSNTGELFF,once,TRBV7-3,TRBJ2-2,16
CASSKPHSFSFLSGNTIYF,.,TRBV21-1,TRBJ1-3,19
CASSDYLNQPQHF,.,TRBV18,TRBJ1-5,13